This note documents a single T cell receptor beta chain sequence. Per the original methods: Estimation of nucleated cell counts relied on the amplification of reference gene primers. Only in-frame clones appear in the TCRdb table, and some are missing; sequencing was by immunoSEQ multiplex PCR. V and J calls and clone size are given by that table; D and trimming were obtained from the DNA. The sample gives about 280,000 clones, roughly 85% of which show up once; 5% to 6.5% is in the top ten. Germline CDR1 and CDR2: LNHDA and SQIVND (reference sequence). This CDR3 is 14 amino acids long. V shed 3 bases, J shed 9 bases, and the junction held 8 bases outside the gene matches. These data belong to a study of blood T cell repertoires in COVID-19. Background on the study: There were acute and convalescent COVID-19 samples, and they came from the United States, Italy and Spain. The analysed material was cDNA or gDNA that came from T cells, B-cell-depleted T cells, or PBMCs.

This receptor was identified in a man aged 50-60 years with active or convalescent COVID-19. Sequenced material: peripheral blood. The rearrangement joins TRBV19 to TRBJ2-1; 7 nucleotides match TRBD2. The CDR3 sequence: CASSIGGSWGEQFF. CDR3 DNA sequence: TGTGCCAGTAGTATTGGCGGGAGTTGGGGTGAGCAGTTCTTC.